The subject of this entry is one T cell receptor beta chain. Its antigen remains unidentified. Per-base qualities were not stored, and no clone one base away is much larger. The germline V gene (reference sequence) supplies CDR1 LNHDA and CDR2 SQIVND. V loses 5 bases at its end and J loses 6 bases; junction bases beyond the gene matches: 11. There are 16 amino acids in the CDR3, from cysteine to phenylalanine inclusive. The entry retains the CDR3 DNA only, 48 bases that are in frame from base 1. This entry comes from a study of blood T cell repertoires in COVID-19 (dated by TCRdb to the early 2020s). Notes on the research overall: Samples from collaborators originated in the United States, Italy and Spain and spanned both the acute and convalescent phases of COVID-19. Where available, HLA class I and class II types were taken from metadata supplied by the sample provider and were not determined by assay-based typing. The samples were drawn from the first 160 participants of the ongoing ImmuneRACE study and from 950 to 1,500 subjects provided by 6 global collaborators. The repertoires were released in a freely available public database intended as a resource for research on the immune response to SARS-CoV-2. Sample metadata almost always included a de-identified subject ID, COVID-19 status, age in years and sex. The material from the prospective study consisted of cDNA or gDNA derived from T cells, B-cell-depleted T cells, or PBMCs. The dataset comprised deeply sampled blood TCRbeta repertoires from subjects exposed to, actively infected with, or recovered from COVID-19. What the work shows at the level of the full study, not this receptor alone: The amount of clinical and demographic metadata varied by source and participant and was provided uncurated.

At one collaborating source in Seattle, patients were enrolled during active infection and were followed longitudinally through the course of disease. The collaborating institutions used their own protocols to collect whole blood in K2EDTA tubes. For TCRbeta analysis, collaborators shipped samples as frozen whole blood, isolated PBMCs, or DNA extracted from either of those sample types. The immunoSEQ Assay, a bias-controlled multiplex PCR, was used to amplify TCRbeta CDR3 regions from genomic DNA. Per the original workflow: The number of nucleated cells in each sample was estimated by amplification of reference gene primers within the assay. To quantify the absolute abundance of each unique TCRbeta CDR3 rearrangement, sequence reads were collapsed and filtered. For each sample, productive Simpson clonality was calculated as the square root of Simpson's diversity index over productive rearrangements. In its TCRdb copy, this immuneACCESS table keeps in-frame sequences only and misses some clones. Where compared with another copy, unresolved V genes explain less than half of these, and the others have no known cause. The DNA was the basis for D and trimming; V, J and clone size are from that table. In all, the sample holds under 400,000 clones, and around 87% of those were seen once. The leading ten clones occupy roughly a tenth of the sample.

This sequence originates from a woman in her twenties or thirties with COVID-19, enrolled during active disease. The sample taken for sequencing was peripheral blood. Rearrangement joined TRBV19 to TRBJ1-5; TRBD1 aligns with 9 central bases. At the DNA level, the sequence is TGTGCCAGTAGTCCGCTCCCGACAGGGGGGAGTCAGCCCCAGCATTTT. It encodes CASSPLPTGGSQPQHF.